Sequencing of this TCR beta chain was carried out in a study of OX40 agonist ivuxolimab in advanced cancers. Study-wide results and limits: CD8+ T cells averaged more expanded clones than CD4+.

Some clones are missing from TCRdb's copy, which holds only in-frame ones; the method was immunoSEQ multiplex PCR. The table lists 50,000 to 65,000 clones, over 75% of them singletons. The V end lost 0 bases, the J end lost 6 bases, and 16 bases lay between the germline ends. Germline V gene sequence: CDR1 SGHNT, CDR2 YYREEE (reference sequence). The CDR3 spans 17 residues. Comments on this clone: No antigen is known for it.

The chain combines TRBV5-4 with TRBJ1-6; D remains ambiguous. The TCR was taken from an adult with an advanced solid tumor such as melanoma, head and neck, liver or kidney cancer. Sample: CD4+ or CD8+ T cells sorted from blood, taken in a trial of the OX40 agonist ivuxolimab. CDR3 loop: CASSLAVAGLINSPLHF. DNA of the CDR3: TGTGCCAGCAGCTTGGCCGTTGCGGGGTTAATTAATTCACCCCTCCACTTT. Combining the CDR3 with reference TRBV5-4 and TRBJ1-6 gives the whole variable domain ETGVTQSPTHLIKTRGQQVTLRCSSQSGHNTVSWYQQALGQGPQFIFQYYREEENGRGNFPPRFSGLQFPNYSSELNVNALELDDSALYLCASSLAVAGLINSPLHFGNGTRLTVT.